Presented here are 2 T cell receptor beta chains from one specimen sequenced in a study of blood T cell repertoires in COVID-19. TCRdb keeps only in-frame clones here, not all; method: immunoSEQ multiplex PCR. The repertoire holds some 83,000 clones, with about four fifths as singletons. Specimen: peripheral blood. These receptors were taken from a man aged 45-65 years with acute or convalescent COVID-19.

The V call is TRBV7-2, the J call TRBJ2-1; 7 bases are a match to TRBD2. Germline V gene lookup returns CDR1 SGHTA and CDR2 FQGNSA. The CDR3 consists of 15 residues. V trimming: 2 bases; J trimming: 2 bases; junction bases outside the gene matches: 3. The CDR3 is CASSLNGGTYNEQFF. In DNA, the CDR3 is TGTGCCAGCAGCTTAAACGGGGGGACCTACAATGAGCAGTTCTTC. Variable domain in full (rest from reference TRBV7-2 and TRBJ2-1): GAGVSQSPSNKVTEKGKDVELRCDPISGHTALYWYRQSLGQGLEFLIYFQGNSAPDKSGLPSDRFSAERTGGSVSTLTIQRTQQEDSAVYLCASSLNGGTYNEQFFGPGTRLTVL.

The CDR3 nucleotides read TGTGCCAGCAGTTACTCCGGACAGGGCAACTTCCAAGAGACCCAGTACTTC. This gives the protein CASSYSGQGNFQETQYF. This chain links TRBV6-2 or TRBV6-3 with TRBJ2-5, with 8 bases identical to TRBD1. The CDR3 sequence is 17 residues long. CDR1 and CDR2 from the germline V gene are MNHEY and SVGEGT. After removal of 0 bases from V and 1 base from J, the junction contained 7 bases not matched to a gene.